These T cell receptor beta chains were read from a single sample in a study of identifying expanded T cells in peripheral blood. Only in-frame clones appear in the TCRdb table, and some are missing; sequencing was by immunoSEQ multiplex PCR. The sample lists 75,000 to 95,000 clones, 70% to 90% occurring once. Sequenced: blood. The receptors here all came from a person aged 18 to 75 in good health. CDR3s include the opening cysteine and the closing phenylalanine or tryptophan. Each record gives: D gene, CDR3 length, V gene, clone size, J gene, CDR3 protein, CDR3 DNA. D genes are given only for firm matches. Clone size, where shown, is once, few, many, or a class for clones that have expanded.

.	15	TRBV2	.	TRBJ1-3	CASSESTGSGNTIYF	TGTGCCAGCAGTGAATCAACAGGCTCTGGAAACACCATATATTTT
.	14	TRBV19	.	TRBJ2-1	CASSSRNTYNEQFF	TGTGCCAGTAGTTCACGTAATACCTACAATGAGCAGTTCTTC
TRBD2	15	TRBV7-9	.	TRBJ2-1	CASSLRGGRFDEQFF	TGTGCCAGCAGCTTACGGGGCGGGAGATTCGATGAGCAGTTCTTC
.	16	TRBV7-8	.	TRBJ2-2	CASSRRAGTNTGELFF	TGTGCCAGCAGCCGACGAGCAGGCACGAACACCGGGGAGCTGTTTTTT
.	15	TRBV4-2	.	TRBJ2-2	CASSQVPGAAGELFF	TGTGCCAGCAGCCAAGTCCCCGGGGCGGCCGGGGAGCTGTTTTTT
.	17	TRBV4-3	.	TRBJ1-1	CASSQYKQGHGNTEAFF	TGCGCCAGCAGCCAATATAAACAGGGCCATGGGAACACTGAAGCTTTCTTT
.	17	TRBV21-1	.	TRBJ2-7	CASIGLAGRGSFHEQYF	TGTGCCAGCATAGGACTAGCGGGGAGAGGGTCATTCCACGAGCAGTACTTC
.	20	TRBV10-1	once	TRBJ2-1	CASSEGVAGEEGGYYNEQFF	TGCGCCAGCAGTGAGGGAGTTGCGGGGGAAGAGGGGGGCTACTACAATGAGCAGTTCTTC
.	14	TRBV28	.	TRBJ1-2	CASSLRTPNYGYTF	TGTGCCAGCAGTTTGCGAACTCCTAACTATGGCTACACCTTC
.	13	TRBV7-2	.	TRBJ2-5	CASSLGGVETQYF	TGTGCCAGCAGCTTAGGGGGAGTGGAGACCCAGTACTTC
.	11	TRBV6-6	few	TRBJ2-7	CAIERSYEQYF	TGTGCCATTGAACGGTCCTACGAGCAGTACTTC
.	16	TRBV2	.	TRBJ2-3	CASSDLPGRSTDTQYF	TGTGCCAGCAGTGACCTACCTGGGCGGAGCACAGATACGCAGTATTTT
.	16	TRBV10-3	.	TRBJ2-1	CAISDFVGNSYNEQFF	TGTGCCATCAGTGACTTCGTGGGGAATTCCTACAATGAGCAGTTCTTC
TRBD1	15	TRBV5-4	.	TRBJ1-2	CASSLGGQPIYGYTF	TGTGCCAGCAGCTTGGGGGGACAGCCTATATATGGCTACACCTTC
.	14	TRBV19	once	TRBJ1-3	CASSLTSSGNTIYF	TGTGCCAGTAGTCTGACAAGCTCTGGAAACACCATATATTTT
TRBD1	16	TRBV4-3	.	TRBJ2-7	CASSQEVNDRVGQQYF	TGCGCCAGCAGCCAAGAGGTAAACGACAGGGTAGGTCAGCAGTACTTC
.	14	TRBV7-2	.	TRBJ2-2	CASSPRGNTGELFF	TGTGCCAGCAGCCCCCGCGGAAACACCGGGGAGCTGTTTTTT
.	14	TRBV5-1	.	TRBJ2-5	CASSLGSTQETQYF	TGCGCCAGCAGCTTGGGGTCAACCCAAGAGACCCAGTACTTC
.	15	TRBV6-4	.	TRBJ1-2	CASSDSFPGPYGYTF	TGTGCCAGCAGTGACTCGTTTCCGGGTCCGTATGGCTACACCTTC
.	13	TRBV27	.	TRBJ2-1	CASSLSGINEQFF	TGTGCCAGCAGTTTATCCGGGATCAATGAGCAGTTCTTC
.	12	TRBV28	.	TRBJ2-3	CASTRRADTQYF	TGTGCCAGCACTAGGCGGGCAGATACGCAGTATTTT
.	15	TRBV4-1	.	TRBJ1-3	CASSQSQTGGNTIYF	TGCGCCAGCAGCCAGAGCCAGACGGGGGGAAACACCATATATTTT
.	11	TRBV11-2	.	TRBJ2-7	CASSLVGEQYF	TGTGCCAGCAGCTTAGTAGGGGAGCAGTACTTC
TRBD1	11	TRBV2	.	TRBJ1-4	CASSGPGTGVF	TGTGCCAGCAGTGGGCCCGGGACAGGGGTTTTT
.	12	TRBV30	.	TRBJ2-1	CAWSPPNSPQFF	TGTGCCTGGAGTCCCCCGAACTCACCGCAGTTCTTC
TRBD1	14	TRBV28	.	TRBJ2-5	CASTRTGDQETQYF	TGTGCCAGCACCCGGACAGGGGATCAAGAGACCCAGTACTTC
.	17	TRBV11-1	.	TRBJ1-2	CASSQNAVTWGRDGYTF	TGTGCCAGCAGCCAGAATGCGGTAACATGGGGACGAGATGGCTACACCTTC
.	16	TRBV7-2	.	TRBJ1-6	CASSSRTKIYNSPLHF	TGTGCCAGCAGCTCTAGGACCAAGATCTATAATTCACCCCTCCACTTT
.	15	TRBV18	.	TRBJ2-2	CASSPATGRTGELFF	TGTGCCAGCTCACCGGCGACAGGGAGGACCGGGGAGCTGTTTTTT
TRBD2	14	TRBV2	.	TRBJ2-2	CASSVLAGAGELFF	TGTGCCAGCAGTGTACTAGCGGGAGCCGGGGAGCTGTTTTTT
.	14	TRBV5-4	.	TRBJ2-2	CASSRDTNTGELFF	TGTGCCAGCAGCCGGGACACGAACACCGGGGAGCTGTTTTTT
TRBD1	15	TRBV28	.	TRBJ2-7	CASSRGQGRDDEQYF	TGTGCCAGCAGCCGGGGACAGGGTAGGGACGACGAGCAGTACTTC
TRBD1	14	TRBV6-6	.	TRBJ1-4	CASSRGTGIRGLFF	TGTGCCAGCAGCCGGGGGACAGGGATTAGGGGACTGTTTTTT
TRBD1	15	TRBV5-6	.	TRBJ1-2	CASSSRDSFNYGYTF	TGTGCCAGCAGCTCTCGGGACAGTTTTAACTATGGCTACACCTTC
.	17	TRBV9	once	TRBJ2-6	CASSPSTEISGANVLTF	TGTGCCAGCAGCCCTTCGACCGAGATCTCTGGGGCCAACGTCCTGACTTTC
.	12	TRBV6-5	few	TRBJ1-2	CASSSGNGGYTF	TGTGCCAGCAGTTCGGGTAACGGTGGCTACACCTTC
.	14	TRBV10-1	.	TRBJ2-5	CASSESSREETQYF	TGCGCCAGCAGTGAGTCGAGCAGGGAGGAGACCCAGTACTTC
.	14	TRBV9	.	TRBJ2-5	CASSSAGRLETQYF	TGTGCCAGCAGTTCGGCGGGGCGGTTAGAGACCCAGTACTTC
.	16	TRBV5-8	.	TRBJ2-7	CASSLEGKGMGDEQYF	TGTGCCAGCAGCTTGGAAGGAAAGGGAATGGGCGACGAGCAGTACTTC
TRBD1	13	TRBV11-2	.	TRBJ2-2	CASSWDREGELFF	TGTGCCAGCAGCTGGGACAGGGAAGGGGAGCTGTTTTTT
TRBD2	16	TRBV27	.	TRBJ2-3	CASSFTAGGRADTQYF	TGTGCCAGCAGTTTTACGGCGGGAGGACGAGCAGATACGCAGTATTTT
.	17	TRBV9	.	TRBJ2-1	CASSYRSDGSSYNEQFF	TGTGCCAGCAGCTATCGAAGTGACGGGAGTAGCTACAATGAGCAGTTCTTC
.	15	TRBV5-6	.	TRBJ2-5	CASSRRWPMEETQYF	TGTGCCAGCAGCCGCCGATGGCCGATGGAGGAGACCCAGTACTTC
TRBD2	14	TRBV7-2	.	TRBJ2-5	CASSLELAEETQYF	TGTGCCAGCAGCTTGGAACTAGCGGAAGAGACCCAGTACTTC
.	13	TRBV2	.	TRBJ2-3	CASKGHSQDTQYF	TGTGCCAGCAAAGGGCATTCCCAAGATACGCAGTATTTT
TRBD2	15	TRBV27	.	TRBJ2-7	CASSLWASGVYEQYF	TGTGCCAGCAGTTTATGGGCTAGCGGGGTTTACGAGCAGTACTTC
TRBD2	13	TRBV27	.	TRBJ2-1	CASSTTSVNEQFF	TGTGCCAGCAGTACAACTAGCGTCAATGAGCAGTTCTTC
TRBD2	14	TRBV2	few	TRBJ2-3	CARTSGGSTDTQYF	TGTGCCAGAACTAGCGGGGGTAGCACAGATACGCAGTATTTT
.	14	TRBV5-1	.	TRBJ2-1	CASSLGGPYNEQFF	TGCGCCAGCAGCTTGGGGGGACCCTACAATGAGCAGTTCTTC
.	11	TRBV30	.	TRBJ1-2	CAWSVRGGYTF	TGTGCCTGGAGTGTAAGGGGGGGCTACACCTTC
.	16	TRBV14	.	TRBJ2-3	CASSQGPVGEWDTQYF	TGTGCCAGCAGCCAAGGACCGGTGGGGGAATGGGATACGCAGTATTTT
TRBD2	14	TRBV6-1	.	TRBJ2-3	CASRNSGSTDTQYF	TGTGCCAGCAGAAATAGCGGGAGCACAGATACGCAGTATTTT
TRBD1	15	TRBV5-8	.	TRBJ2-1	CASSLLGQVYNEQFF	TGTGCCAGCAGCTTGTTGGGACAGGTTTACAATGAGCAGTTCTTC
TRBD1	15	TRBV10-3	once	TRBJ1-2	CAISDPGQGHYGYTF	TGTGCCATCAGTGATCCGGGACAGGGACACTATGGCTACACCTTC
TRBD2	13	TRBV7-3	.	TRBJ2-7	CASSLSGRSEQYF	TGTGCCAGCAGCCTCAGCGGGAGAAGCGAGCAGTACTTC